The rows below give T cell receptor beta chains drawn from one sample of a study of T cell repertoires in cytomegalovirus infection. In TCRdb, the reads were re-called with MiXCR into one record per CDR3 protein. The top ten clones hold under 3.5% of a sample with some 200,000 distinct CDR3 sequences, about 21% of them seen once. Sequenced sample: PBMCs. All receptors come from a human donor in good health (CMV status not recorded). Some clones in this sample may be carry-over from other donors' samples. The CDR3 runs from the conserved cysteine through the conserved F or W. D genes are given only for firm matches. Rows give clone size only sometimes, using once, few, many, or a class for an expanded clone.

j_call clone_size v_call cdr3_length d_call cdr3_nt cdr3_aa
TRBJ1-5 few TRBV4-1 16 . TGCGCCAGCAGCCAGCTGGGGACGGGGGTCGATCAGCCCCAGCATTTT CASSQLGTGVDQPQHF
TRBJ2-5 . TRBV6-1 13 TRBD1 TGTGCCAGCACAAGGGGGCAGGGAGAGACCCAGTACTTC CASTRGQGETQYF
TRBJ2-5 . TRBV5-1 14 . TGCGCCAGCACCTCGGGACAACCCCAAGAGACCCAGTACTTC CASTSGQPQETQYF
TRBJ2-2 . TRBV19 14 . TGTGCCAGTAGTAGGCCTGGCGACACCGGGGAGCTGTTTTTT CASSRPGDTGELFF
TRBJ2-1 . TRBV11-3 20 TRBD2 TGTGCCAGCAGCTTATACTCGGGGACTAGCGGGAGTGCCCCCTACAATGAGCAGTTCTTC CASSLYSGTSGSAPYNEQFF
TRBJ2-2 many TRBV12-3/TRBV12-4 16 TRBD2 TGTGCCAGCAGCCGACGTGGAGGAGCGGGGTACGGGGAGCTGTTTTTT CASSRRGGAGYGELFF
TRBJ2-5 few TRBV4-1 15 . TGCGCCAGCAGCCAAGAGCCCTCTCGCCAAGAGACCCAGTACTTC CASSQEPSRQETQYF
TRBJ1-2 many TRBV7-2 13 . TGTGCCAGCAGCCCAGTTGGAGGTTTCGGCTACACCTTC CASSPVGGFGYTF
TRBJ2-3 many TRBV7-2 13 . TGTGCCTTCCGGAAAACTAGCACAGATACGCAGTATTTT CAFRKTSTDTQYF
TRBJ2-1 few TRBV7-3 14 . TGTGCCAGCAGCTCCTACGGGACATACAATGAGCAGTTCTTC CASSSYGTYNEQFF
TRBJ1-2 many TRBV7-3 13 . TGTGCCAGCAGCGAAACAGGGAACTATGGCTACACCTTC CASSETGNYGYTF
TRBJ2-3 many TRBV7-8 16 . TGTGCCAGCAGCCCATGGGTGGGGGTGGGCGCAGATACGCAGTATTTT CASSPWVGVGADTQYF
TRBJ1-5 . TRBV12-3/TRBV12-4 15 . TGTGCCAGCAGTTTAAGCGGCCATAGCAATCAGCCCCAGCATTTT CASSLSGHSNQPQHF
TRBJ2-1 . TRBV5-6 16 . TGTGCCAGCAGCTCTAATTCAGGGATGGCGGGTAATGAGCAGTTCTTC CASSSNSGMAGNEQFF
TRBJ2-5 . TRBV6-1 14 . TGTGCCAGCAGCCTATCGGGGGGCCGTCAGACCCAGTACTTC CASSLSGGRQTQYF
TRBJ2-1 few TRBV25-1 14 TRBD2 TGTGCCAGCAGAGGACTAGCGGCGGAAAGGGAGCAGTTCTTC CASRGLAAEREQFF
TRBJ1-1 many TRBV7-2 13 . TGTGCCAGCATCCCGGGCGGGGGCACTGAAGCTTTCTTT CASIPGGGTEAFF
TRBJ1-1 few TRBV5-4 13 . TGTGCCAGCAGCTTGAGTGGGCGGACTGAAGCTTTCTTT CASSLSGRTEAFF
TRBJ1-3 . TRBV4-3 17 . TGCGCCAGCAGCCAAGATCCAGCCAGCTACTCTGGAAACACCATATATTTT CASSQDPASYSGNTIYF
TRBJ2-7 few TRBV7-2 16 TRBD2 TGTGCCAGCAGCCCACCCCCGAGCGGGAGAGGTTACGAGCAGTACTTC CASSPPPSGRGYEQYF
TRBJ2-2 . TRBV27 15 TRBD1 TGTGCCAGCAGTTCTGGACAGGGGGCGGTCGGGGAGCTGTTTTTT CASSSGQGAVGELFF
TRBJ2-2 medium-sized TRBV7-2 15 . TGTGCCAGCAGCTTCGGGACTGTATTAGCCGGGGAGCTGTTTTTT CASSFGTVLAGELFF